The 11 T cell receptor beta chains reported below all come from one sample, sequenced in a study of CD8 T cells in ankylosing spondylitis. TCRdb ran MiXCR on the 5' RACE reads and lists one entry per CDR3 protein. The data contain around 180,000 distinct CDR3 sequences, 10% to 15% of them singletons. Sequencing was carried out using blood, either unsorted or a sorted T cell fraction (not recorded which). Receptor source: a female donor with ankylosing spondylitis or in good health (not recorded which).

The V call is TRBV19, the J call TRBJ2-6, with 9 bases fitting TRBD1. The CDR3 runs to 19 residues. Germline assignment: CDR1 LNHDA and CDR2 SQIVND (reference sequence). V gave up 7 bases and J gave up 3 bases; unmatched junction bases: 16. The CDR3 DNA follows: TGTGCCAGTACTCGACGGACAGGGGCCGCTAGTGGTGGGGCCAACGTCCTGACTTTC. This translates into CASTRRTGAASGGANVLTF.

This clonotype was detected many times. V usage is TRBV12-3 or TRBV12-4 and J usage is TRBJ1-2; 8 bases agree with TRBD1. CDR3 length: 17 amino acids. J was trimmed by 7 bases and V by 1 base; bases with no gene match: 14. The CDR3 loop reads CASSLEPGGSPEPGYTF. Written as DNA, the CDR3 is TGTGCCAGCAGTTTAGAGCCAGGGGGCTCCCCCGAACCTGGCTACACCTTC.

This clonotype has more than one count but fewer than ten. The rearrangement links TRBV5-1 to TRBJ2-3, with D perhaps assigned TRBD1 or TRBD2 (5 bases each). CDR3 length: 16 residues. CDR1 is SGHRS and CDR2 is YFSETQ in the germline V gene. V lost 0 bases to trimming and J lost 7 bases, with 18 bases between them. Here the CDR3 reads CASSLGGAHEGYTQYF. As DNA, the CDR3 is TGCGCCAGCAGCTTGGGTGGGGCCCACGAGGGATATACGCAGTATTTT.

The sample holds many counts of this clonotype. V gene TRBV12-3 or TRBV12-4 combines with J gene TRBJ2-1, with a weak D call TRBD2 (6 bases). V was pared by 2 bases and J by 7 bases, with 15 bases between. The length of the CDR3 is 15 residues. The CDR3 spells CASSLFLAGRNEQFF. The CDR3 DNA reads TGTGCCAGCAGTTTATTTCTTGCGGGAAGGAATGAGCAGTTCTTC.

This clonotype was counted ten times or more. The chain links TRBV12-3 or TRBV12-4 to TRBJ2-2; tentative D call: TRBD2 (7 bases). Trimming cost V 7 bases and J 7 bases, with 19 bases left between them. This CDR3 is 15 amino acids long. CDR3 nucleotide sequence: TGTGCCAGCATCCTAGGGGGGGTGGTCGGCGGGGAGCTGTTTTTT. It is translated as CASILGGVVGGELFF.

This clonotype was recorded many times. This chain links TRBV12-3 or TRBV12-4 with TRBJ1-6; a possible D gene is TRBD1 (6 bases). Trimming removed 3 bases at V and 6 bases at J, with 12 bases between. CDR3 length: 15 residues. The CDR3 DNA follows: TGTGCCAGCAGTTTCTTCGGGGGCCCTAATTCACCCCTCCACTTT. Its translation is CASSFFGGPNSPLHF.

This clonotype came up a few times. The chain joins TRBV10-3 to TRBJ2-7; perhaps TRBD1 as D (6 bases). The CDR3 is 13 amino acids. Trimming removed 7 bases at V and 5 bases at J, with 15 bases between. CDR1 ENHRY and CDR2 SYGVKD come from the germline V gene. CDR3 DNA: TGTGCCATCACCACAGGGTGGGCCGACGAGCAGTACTTC. This gives the protein CAITTGWADEQYF.

This clonotype was seen repeatedly, ten times or more. The chain employs TRBV19 and TRBJ1-2; unclear D gene. This CDR3 contains 12 residues. With 6 bases removed from V and 0 bases from J, the gap between germline ends came to 5 bases. Germline V CDR1 and CDR2: LNHDA, SQIVND (reference sequence). In DNA, the CDR3 is TGTGCCAGTAGACTAGCTAACTATGGCTACACCTTC. This sequence encodes CASRLANYGYTF.

Ten or more counts support this clonotype. The chain combines TRBV12-3 or TRBV12-4 with TRBJ1-5; TRBD1 aligns across 8 bases. Trimming took 5 bases from V and 6 from J; bases not matched to a gene: 9. The CDR3 runs 15 residues. CDR3 loop: CASSPGGGEGQPQHF. The DNA for the CDR3 is TGTGCCAGCAGTCCAGGGGGCGGGGAGGGTCAGCCCCAGCATTTT.

V usage is TRBV5-5 and J usage is TRBJ1-4, with 8 bases lining up with TRBD1. With 5 bases clipped from V and 5 bases from J, the junction kept 5 bases outside the gene matches. The CDR3 consists of 14 residues. The germline V gene encodes CDR1 SGHKS and CDR2 YYEKEE (reference sequence). For the CDR3, the DNA is TGTGCCAGCAGACGACAGGGGACAAATGAAAAACTGTTTTTT. Amino acid sequence: CASRRQGTNEKLFF.

This clonotype was found many times. This chain joins TRBV7-9 and TRBJ2-7, with D possibly TRBD2 on 5 matching bases. V was cut by 2 bases and J by 0 bases, with 8 bases left in between. From germline, CDR1 is SEHNR and CDR2 FQNEAQ (reference sequence). This CDR3 has 14 amino acids. The CDR3 sequence: CASSLRADSYEQYF. As DNA, the CDR3 is TGTGCCAGCAGCTTACGAGCGGACTCCTACGAGCAGTACTTC.